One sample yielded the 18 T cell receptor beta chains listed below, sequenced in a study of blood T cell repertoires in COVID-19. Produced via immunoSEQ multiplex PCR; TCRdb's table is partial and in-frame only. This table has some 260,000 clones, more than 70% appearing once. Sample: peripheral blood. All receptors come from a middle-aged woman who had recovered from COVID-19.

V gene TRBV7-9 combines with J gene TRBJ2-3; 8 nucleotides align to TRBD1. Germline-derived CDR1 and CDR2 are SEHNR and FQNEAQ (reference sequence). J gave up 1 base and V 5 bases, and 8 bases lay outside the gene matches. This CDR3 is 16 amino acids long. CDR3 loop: CASSRPTGDGTDTQYF. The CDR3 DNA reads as TGTGCCAGCAGCAGGCCGACAGGGGATGGCACAGATACGCAGTATTTT.

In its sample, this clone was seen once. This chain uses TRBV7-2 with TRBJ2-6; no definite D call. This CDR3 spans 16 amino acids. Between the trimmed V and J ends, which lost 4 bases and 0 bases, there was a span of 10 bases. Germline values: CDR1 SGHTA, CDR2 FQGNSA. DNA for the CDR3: TGTGCCAGCAGCTCTCCTGAGTACTCTGGGGCCAACGTCCTGACTTTC. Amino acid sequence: CASSSPEYSGANVLTF.

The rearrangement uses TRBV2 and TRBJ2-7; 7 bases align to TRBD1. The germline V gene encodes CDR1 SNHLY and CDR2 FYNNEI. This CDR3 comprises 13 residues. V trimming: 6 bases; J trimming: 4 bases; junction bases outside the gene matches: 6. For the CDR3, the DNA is TGTGCCAGCAGACGGGACAGCCTTTACGAGCAGTACTTC. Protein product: CASRRDSLYEQYF.

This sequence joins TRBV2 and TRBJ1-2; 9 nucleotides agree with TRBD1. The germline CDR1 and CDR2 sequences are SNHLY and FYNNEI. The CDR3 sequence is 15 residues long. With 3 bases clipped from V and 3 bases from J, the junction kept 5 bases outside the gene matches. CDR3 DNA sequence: TGTGCCAGCAGTGAGGGACAGGGCTCCGACTATGGCTACACCTTC. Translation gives CASSEGQGSDYGYTF.

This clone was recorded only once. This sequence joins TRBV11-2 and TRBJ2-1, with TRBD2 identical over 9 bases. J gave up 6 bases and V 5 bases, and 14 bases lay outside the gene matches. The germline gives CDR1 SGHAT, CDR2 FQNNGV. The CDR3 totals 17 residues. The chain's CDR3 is CASSRGLAGDQGNEQFF. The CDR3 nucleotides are TGTGCCAGCAGCCGGGGGTTAGCGGGAGATCAGGGCAATGAGCAGTTCTTC.

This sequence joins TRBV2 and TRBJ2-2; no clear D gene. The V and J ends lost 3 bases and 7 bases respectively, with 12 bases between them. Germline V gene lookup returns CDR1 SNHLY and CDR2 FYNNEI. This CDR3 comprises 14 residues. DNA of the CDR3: TGTGCCAGCAGTGACAAACAGTTGATCGGGGAGCTGTTTTTT. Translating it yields CASSDKQLIGELFF. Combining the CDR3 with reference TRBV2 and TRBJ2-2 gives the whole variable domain EPEVTQTPSHQVTQMGQEVILRCVPISNHLYFYWYRQILGQKVEFLVSFYNNEISEKSEIFDDQFSVERPDGSNFTLKIRSTKLEDSAMYFCASSDKQLIGELFFGEGSRLTVL.

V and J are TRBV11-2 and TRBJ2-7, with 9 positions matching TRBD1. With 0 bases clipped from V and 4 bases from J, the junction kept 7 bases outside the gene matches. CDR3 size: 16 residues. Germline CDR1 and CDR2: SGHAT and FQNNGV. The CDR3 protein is CASSLDPTGGGYEQYF. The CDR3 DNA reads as TGTGCCAGCAGCTTAGACCCGACAGGGGGAGGATACGAGCAGTACTTC.

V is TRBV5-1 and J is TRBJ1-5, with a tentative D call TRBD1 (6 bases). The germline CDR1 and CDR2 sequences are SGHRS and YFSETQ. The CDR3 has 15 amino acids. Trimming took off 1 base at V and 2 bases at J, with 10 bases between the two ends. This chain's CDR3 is CASSLFSGGNQPQHF. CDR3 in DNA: TGCGCCAGCAGCTTGTTCTCAGGGGGCAATCAGCCCCAGCATTTT.

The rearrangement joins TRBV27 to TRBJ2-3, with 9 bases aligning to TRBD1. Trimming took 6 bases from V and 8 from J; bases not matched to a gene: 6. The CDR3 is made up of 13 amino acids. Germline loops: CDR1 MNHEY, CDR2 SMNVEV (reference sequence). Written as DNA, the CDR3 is TGTGCCAGCAGACAGACAGGGGGAGGTACGCAGTATTTT. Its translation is CASRQTGGGTQYF.

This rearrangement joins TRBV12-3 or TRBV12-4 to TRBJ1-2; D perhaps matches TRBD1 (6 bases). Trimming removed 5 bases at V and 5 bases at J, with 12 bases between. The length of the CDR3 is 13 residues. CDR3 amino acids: CASSRQVGYGYTF. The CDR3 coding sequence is TGTGCCAGCAGTCGACAGGTGGGATATGGCTACACCTTC.

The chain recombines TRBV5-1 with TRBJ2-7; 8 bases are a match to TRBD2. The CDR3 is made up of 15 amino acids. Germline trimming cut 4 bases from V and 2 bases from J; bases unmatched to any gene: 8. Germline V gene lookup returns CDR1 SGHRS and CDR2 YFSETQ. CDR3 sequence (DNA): TGCGCCAGCAGCCCCGGTGGTAGCGGGGCCTACGAGCAGTACTTC. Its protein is CASSPGGSGAYEQYF.

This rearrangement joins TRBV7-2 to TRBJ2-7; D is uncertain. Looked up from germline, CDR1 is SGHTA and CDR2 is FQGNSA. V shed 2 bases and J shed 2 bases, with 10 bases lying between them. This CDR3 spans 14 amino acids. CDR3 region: CASSLRHGTYEQYF. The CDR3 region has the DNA TGTGCCAGCAGCTTACGACACGGTACCTACGAGCAGTACTTC.

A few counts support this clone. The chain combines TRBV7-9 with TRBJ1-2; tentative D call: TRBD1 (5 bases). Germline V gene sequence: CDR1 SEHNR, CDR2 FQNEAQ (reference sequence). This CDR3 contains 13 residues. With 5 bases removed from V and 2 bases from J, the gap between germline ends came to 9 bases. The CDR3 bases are TGTGCCAGCAGCCCTGACAGCAACTATGGCTACACCTTC. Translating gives CASSPDSNYGYTF.

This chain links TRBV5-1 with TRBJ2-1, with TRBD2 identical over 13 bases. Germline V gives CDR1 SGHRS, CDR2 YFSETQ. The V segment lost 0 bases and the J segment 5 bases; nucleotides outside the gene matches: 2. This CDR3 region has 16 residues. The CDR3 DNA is TGCGCCAGCAGCTTGGGACTAGCGGGAGGACACAATGAGCAGTTCTTC. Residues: CASSLGLAGGHNEQFF.

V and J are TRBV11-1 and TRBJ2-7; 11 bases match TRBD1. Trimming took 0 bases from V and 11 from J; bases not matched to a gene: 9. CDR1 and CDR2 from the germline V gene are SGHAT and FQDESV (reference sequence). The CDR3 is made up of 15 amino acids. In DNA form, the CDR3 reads TGTGCCAGCAGCTTAGCCGGGACAGGGGGAACGGAGAAGTACTTC. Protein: CASSLAGTGGTEKYF.

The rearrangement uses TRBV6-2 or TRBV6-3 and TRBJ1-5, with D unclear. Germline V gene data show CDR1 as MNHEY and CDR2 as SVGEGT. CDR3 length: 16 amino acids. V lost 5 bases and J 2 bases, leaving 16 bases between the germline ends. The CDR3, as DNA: TGTGCCAGCAGTCCGACGGGATTGTGGGGCAATCAGCCCCAGCATTTT. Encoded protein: CASSPTGLWGNQPQHF.

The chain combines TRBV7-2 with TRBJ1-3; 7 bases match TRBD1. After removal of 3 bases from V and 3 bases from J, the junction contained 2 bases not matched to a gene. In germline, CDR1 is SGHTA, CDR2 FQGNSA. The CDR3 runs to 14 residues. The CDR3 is CASSFTGVGNTIYF. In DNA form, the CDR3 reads TGTGCCAGCAGCTTCACAGGGGTTGGAAACACCATATATTTT.

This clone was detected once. The CDR3 DNA reads as TGTGCCAGCAGTGAATGGGGGCTGGACTATGGCTACACCTTC. Its protein is CASSEWGLDYGYTF. The chain is built from TRBV2 and TRBJ1-2, with D possibly being TRBD1 (6 bases). Germline CDR1 and CDR2: SNHLY and FYNNEI. V lost 2 bases to trimming and J lost 3 bases, with 10 bases between them. This CDR3 comprises 14 residues.